This TCR beta chain was recorded in a study of response to subunit inactivated influenza vaccine. General study results and limits: Few new T cells, the authors suggested, are recruited by each seasonal influenza vaccination.

The CDR3 totals 13 residues. CDR1 and CDR2 (germline): LNHNV, YYDKDF (reference sequence). The V end was cut by 0 bases, the J end by 4 bases, with 7 bases between. Remarks on this clonotype: The antigen remains unidentified.

One entry per CDR3 protein results from TCRdb running MiXCR on the RT-PCR reads. The sample comprises approximately 730,000 distinct CDR3 sequences, around 14% of which are singletons, and 6% to 7% rests with the top ten. The rearrangement joins TRBV15 to TRBJ2-7; tentative D call: TRBD1 (5 bases). Sequencing was performed on PBMCs from blood, taken 14 to 15 days before vaccination. The TCR was taken from a man aged 45-60 years who received an inactivated influenza vaccine. The CDR3 region has the DNA TGTGCCACCAGCAGAGATCAGGGATACGAGCAGTACTTC. Translation gives CATSRDQGYEQYF. Variable domain in full (rest from reference TRBV15 and TRBJ2-7): DAMVIQNPRYQVTQFGKPVTLSCSQTLNHNVMYWYQQKSSQAPKLLFHYYDKDFNNEADTPDNFQSRRPNTSFCFLDIRSPGLGDTAMYLCATSRDQGYEQYFGPGTRLTVT.